These 8 T cell receptor beta chains were all obtained from the same sample, sequenced in a study of beta chain features in type 1 diabetes. Expressed TCRB transcripts got sequenced, as all isolated RNA was reverse transcribed. Some clones are missing from TCRdb's copy, which holds only in-frame ones; the method was immunoSEQ multiplex PCR. Of about 150,000 clones in the sample, 8.1% were seen once. Sequencing input: central memory CD4+ T cells from blood. The receptors shown here come from a man younger than 30 in good health.

In its sample, this clone was seen a few times. The chain carries TRBV7-9 and TRBJ1-3; D gene ambiguous. Germline CDR1 and CDR2: SEHNR and FQNEAQ (reference sequence). The germline V and J ends were trimmed by 3 bases and 4 bases, with 7 bases remaining between them. The CDR3 loop spans 13 amino acids. The CDR3 protein is CASSFSRGNTIYF. CDR3 DNA sequence: TGTGCCAGCAGCTTTTCGCGGGGAAACACCATATATTTT. The full variable domain, rest sourced from reference TRBV7-9 and TRBJ1-3, is DTGVSQNPRHKITKRGQNVTFRCDPISEHNRLYWYRQTLGQGPEFLTYFQNEAQLEKSRLLSDRFSAERPKGSFSTLEIQRTEQGDSAMYLCASSFSRGNTIYFGEGSWLTVV.

This clone was observed many times. The CDR3 protein is CASSFGNSYEQYF. Here the CDR3 DNA reads TGTGCCAGTAGTTTCGGGAACTCCTACGAGCAGTACTTC. The rearrangement uses TRBV19 and TRBJ2-7, with D perhaps TRBD2 (5 bases). The germline V and J ends were trimmed by 5 bases and 0 bases, with 8 bases remaining between them. Germline-derived CDR1 and CDR2 are LNHDA and SQIVND (reference sequence). The CDR3 loop spans 13 amino acids.

J is TRBJ2-1 and V is TRBV18; perhaps TRBD1 as D (6 bases). Germline assignment: CDR1 KGHSH and CDR2 LQKENI. V shed 1 base and J shed 9 bases, with 16 bases lying between them. There are 15 residues in the CDR3. CDR3 region: CASSPLQGGGGEQFF. CDR3 in DNA: TGTGCCAGCTCACCACTACAAGGGGGTGGTGGTGAGCAGTTCTTC.

This clone showed up just a few times. V and J are TRBV11-3 and TRBJ2-5; a weak D match, TRBD1 (6 bases). This CDR3 has 18 amino acids. Between the trimmed V and J ends, which lost 4 bases and 3 bases, there was a span of 24 bases. The germline V gene encodes CDR1 SGHNT and CDR2 YENEEA. This CDR3 reads CASSSTRDRDTGKETQYF. The CDR3 DNA reads TGTGCCAGCAGCTCTACGAGAGACCGGGACACAGGAAAAGAGACCCAGTACTTC.

V and J are TRBV18 and TRBJ1-1; no firm D call. CDR1 is KGHSH, CDR2 LQKENI, per germline. Trimming stripped 5 bases from V and 0 bases from J, with 7 bases between. This CDR3 is built from 13 residues. CDR3 in DNA: TGTGCCAGCTCAGAACAGCTGAACACTGAAGCTTTCTTT. It encodes CASSEQLNTEAFF.

This clone was counted only a few times. The rearrangement joins TRBV5-1 to TRBJ2-7; TRBD2 is a possible D gene (5 bases). The CDR3 spans 16 residues. Per the germline V gene, CDR1 is SGHRS and CDR2 is YFSETQ. The V and J ends lost 4 bases and 2 bases respectively, with 19 bases between them. The CDR3, as DNA: TGCGCCAGCAGCCTACAGCCCGGCGGGTTAACCTACGAGCAGTACTTC. Encoded protein: CASSLQPGGLTYEQYF.

V gene TRBV29-1 combines with J gene TRBJ2-5; 7 positions agree with TRBD1. The J segment lost 1 base and the V segment lost 4 bases, leaving 12 bases of the junction unmatched. Germline V gene data show CDR1 as SQVTM and CDR2 as ANQGSEA. The CDR3 loop spans 16 amino acids. The CDR3 DNA reads TGCAGCGTTGCTGGGACACACAAGGGGGCCCAAGAGACCCAGTACTTC. Translated, it gives CSVAGTHKGAQETQYF.

The V gene is TRBV28, the J gene TRBJ1-5; D is uncertain. V shed 8 bases and J shed 4 bases, with 9 bases lying between them. From germline, CDR1 is MDHEN and CDR2 SYDVKM. This CDR3 region has 12 residues. The DNA for the CDR3 is TGTGCCAGCTTTTCGGTTAATCAGCCCCAGCATTTT. It is translated as CASFSVNQPQHF.